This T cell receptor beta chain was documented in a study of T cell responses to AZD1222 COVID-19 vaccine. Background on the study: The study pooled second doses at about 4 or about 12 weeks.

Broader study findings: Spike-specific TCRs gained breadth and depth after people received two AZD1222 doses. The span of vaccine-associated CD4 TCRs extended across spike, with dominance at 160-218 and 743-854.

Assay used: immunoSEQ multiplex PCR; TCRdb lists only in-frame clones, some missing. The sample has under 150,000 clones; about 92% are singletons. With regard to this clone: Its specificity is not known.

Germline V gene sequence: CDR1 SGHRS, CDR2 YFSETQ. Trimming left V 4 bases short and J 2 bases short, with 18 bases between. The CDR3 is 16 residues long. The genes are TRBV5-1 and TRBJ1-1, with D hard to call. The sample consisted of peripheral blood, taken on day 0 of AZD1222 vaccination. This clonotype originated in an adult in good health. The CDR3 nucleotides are TGCGCCAGCAGCCGGACGCGCGCAGAGGGAAACACTGAAGCTTTCTTT. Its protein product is CASSRTRAEGNTEAFF.